The rows below give T cell receptor beta chains drawn from one sample of a study of blood T cell repertoires in COVID-19. TCRdb's copy holds only in-frame clones and misses some; the assay was immunoSEQ multiplex PCR. The table includes around 220,000 clones, approximately 78% detected once. The sample taken for sequencing was peripheral blood. These receptors all stem from a woman of 80 years or more with COVID-19, enrolled during active disease. Each CDR3 is given with its conserved first and last residue. D genes are given only for firm matches. Some rows mark clone size as missing; the rest say once, few, many or name a class of expanded clone.

TRBV19	.	TRBJ1-5	.	TGTGCCAGTAGTATTCCTAAACCGGGCCTACGTCGAGGGAATCAGCCCCAGCATTTT	CASSIPKPGLRRGNQPQHF
TRBV18	.	TRBJ1-1	TRBD1	TGTGCCAGCTCACGCCTACAGGGGATCAACACTGAAGCTTTCTTT	CASSRLQGINTEAFF
TRBV30	.	TRBJ1-4	.	TGTGCCTGGAGTGCCGGGGTCAGTGAAAAACTGTTTTTT	CAWSAGVSEKLFF
TRBV6-4	.	TRBJ2-2	TRBD1	TGTGCCAGCAGCGAACAGGGGGGTACCGGGGAGCTGTTTTTT	CASSEQGGTGELFF
TRBV29-1	.	TRBJ1-1	.	TGCAGCGTGAGGACATCTTACACTGAAGCTTTCTTT	CSVRTSYTEAFF
TRBV6-5	.	TRBJ1-6	TRBD1	TGTGCCAGCACTGGACAGGGGGGTAGGACCCTCCACTTT	CASTGQGGRTLHF
TRBV20-1	.	TRBJ1-5	.	TGCAGTGCTAGTAGACCGGGACTGAACAATCAGCCCCAGCATTTT	CSASRPGLNNQPQHF
TRBV27	.	TRBJ1-2	TRBD1	TGTGCCAGCACTCCGTTGAAGACAGGGAACTATGGCTACACCTTC	CASTPLKTGNYGYTF
TRBV5-1	.	TRBJ2-3	.	TGCGCCAGCAGCTTGGACGGGGACTCGACAGATACGCAGTATTTT	CASSLDGDSTDTQYF
TRBV15	.	TRBJ1-4	.	TGTGCCACCAGCAGATCCCCTTCGGAAAAACTGTTTTTT	CATSRSPSEKLFF
TRBV5-4	.	TRBJ2-1	.	TGTGCCAGCAGCTTCACGGGAGCTAGGGAGCAGTTCTTC	CASSFTGAREQFF
TRBV7-2	.	TRBJ1-2	TRBD1	TGTGCCAGCAGCGTACCCGGGACAGCCGGTACCTTC	CASSVPGTAGTF
TRBV18	once	TRBJ1-2	.	TGTGCCAGCGAACCAGGGATTTCCTATGGCTACACCTTC	CASEPGISYGYTF
TRBV12-3/TRBV12-4	.	TRBJ1-2	.	TGTGCCAGCAGTTTGTGGGGGGTCTATGGCTACACCTTC	CASSLWGVYGYTF
TRBV7-3	.	TRBJ2-5	.	TGTGCCAGCAGCCCCGGAGGCCCGGGCGAGACCCAGTACTTC	CASSPGGPGETQYF
TRBV5-4	.	TRBJ1-3	.	TGTGCCAGCAGCCAGCAATCCGGAGGCTCTGGAAACACCATATATTTT	CASSQQSGGSGNTIYF
TRBV28	.	TRBJ1-2	TRBD1	TGTGCCAGCAGTTTATGGGGACAGACAGCTAACTATGGCTACACCTTC	CASSLWGQTANYGYTF
TRBV24-1	few	TRBJ1-1	.	TGTGCCACCAGTGAGTATGACAGGAACACTGAAGCTTTCTTT	CATSEYDRNTEAFF
TRBV28	.	TRBJ2-7	TRBD1	TGTGCCAGCAGCCCAAGACAGGGGAGTTACGAGCAGTACTTC	CASSPRQGSYEQYF
TRBV6-6	.	TRBJ1-2	TRBD1	TGTGCCAGCAGGGGACAGGGAGAGGAAAAAGGCTACACCTTC	CASRGQGEEKGYTF
TRBV5-6	.	TRBJ1-1	TRBD1	TGTGCCAGCAGCTTAGGGGGCAGGTGGGTCACTGAAGCTTTCTTT	CASSLGGRWVTEAFF
TRBV28	.	TRBJ2-3	.	TGTGCCAGCAGCCCTTATCGGTTCGGGCGGGCCAGCACAGATACGCAGTATTTT	CASSPYRFGRASTDTQYF
TRBV7-9	.	TRBJ2-3	.	TGTGCCAGCAGCTTAGTAACGGGATATTTCAGCACAGATACGCAGTATTTT	CASSLVTGYFSTDTQYF
TRBV6-5	.	TRBJ2-7	.	TGTGCCAGCAGTCGGCAGGCCCCCTACGAGCAGTACTTC	CASSRQAPYEQYF
TRBV6-4	.	TRBJ1-6	.	TGTGCCAGCAGTGAGACGGGGTTTGGTTATTCACCCCTCCACTTT	CASSETGFGYSPLHF
TRBV29-1	few	TRBJ1-1	.	TGCAGCGTTGTAACAGGGACTGAAGCTTTCTTT	CSVVTGTEAFF
TRBV27	.	TRBJ2-2	TRBD2	TGTGCCAGCAGTTCCCATAGCGGGAGTAACACCGGGGAGCTGTTTTTT	CASSSHSGSNTGELFF
TRBV6-5	many	TRBJ1-1	TRBD1	TGTGCCAGCAGTTACACCGGACAGGCGGCTGAAGCTTTCTTT	CASSYTGQAAEAFF
TRBV3-1/TRBV3-2	.	TRBJ2-1	TRBD2	TGTGCCAGCAGCCAGGGACTAGCGGTGAACAATGAGCAGTTCTTC	CASSQGLAVNNEQFF
TRBV7-9	.	TRBJ1-2	.	TGTGCCAGCACCTTAACTGCGGTAGGACAGAACTATGGCTACACCTTC	CASTLTAVGQNYGYTF
TRBV12-3/TRBV12-4	.	TRBJ2-1	.	TGTGCCAGCAGCCTACTAGAGAGGAGAAACCAGTTCTTC	CASSLLERRNQFF
TRBV18	once	TRBJ1-5	TRBD1	TGTGCCAGCTCGGAACAGGGGATAGATCAGCCCCAGCATTTT	CASSEQGIDQPQHF
TRBV24-1	.	TRBJ1-1	TRBD1	TGTGCCACCAGTGACTTGATTCCTGGGACAGGGAAGACTGAAGCTTTCTTT	CATSDLIPGTGKTEAFF
TRBV28	.	TRBJ1-4	.	TGTGCCAGCAGCCGTTATAATGAAAAACTGTTTTTT	CASSRYNEKLFF
TRBV3-1/TRBV3-2	.	TRBJ1-5	.	TGTGCCAGCAGCCGAGCAGGTTATAGCAATCAGCCCCAGCATTTT	CASSRAGYSNQPQHF
TRBV5-1	.	TRBJ2-1	TRBD2	TGCGCCAGCAGCGCAAGCGGGAGTGCTTACTATGAGCAGTTCTTC	CASSASGSAYYEQFF
TRBV30	.	TRBJ2-2	TRBD2	TGTGCCTGGAGTGTAGGGCGGGGGGACACCGGGGAGCTGTTTTTT	CAWSVGRGDTGELFF
TRBV18	few	TRBJ1-2	.	TGTGCCAGCTCCCTTACGGCCGGGGATGGCTACACCTTC	CASSLTAGDGYTF
TRBV6-5	.	TRBJ1-1	.	TGTGCCAGCAGTTACCCGCGGGTAAACACTGAAGCTTTCTTT	CASSYPRVNTEAFF
TRBV28	few	TRBJ1-3	TRBD1	TGTGCCAGCAGTCGAGGGGGCTCCGCCATATATTTT	CASSRGGSAIYF
TRBV3-1/TRBV3-2	.	TRBJ1-1	.	TGTGCCAGCAGCCAAGTTCCGACAGGAGGAAAAGCTTTCTTT	CASSQVPTGGKAFF
TRBV12-3/TRBV12-4	.	TRBJ1-2	.	TGTGCCAGCAGCCGCCTCGGCTATGGCTACACCTTC	CASSRLGYGYTF
TRBV5-1	.	TRBJ1-2	.	TGCGCCAGCAGCTTGGAAACAGGCCTCTATGGCTACACCTTC	CASSLETGLYGYTF
TRBV30	.	TRBJ2-5	TRBD1	TGTGCCTGGAGTACAGGGGTGGAGACCCAGTACTTC	CAWSTGVETQYF
TRBV25-1	.	TRBJ1-6	.	TGTGCCAGCACTCAAGGCGGCAGGGTAAATTCACCCCTCCACTTT	CASTQGGRVNSPLHF
TRBV19	.	TRBJ1-5	.	TGTGCCAGTAGATCAGGTAGCAATCAGCCCCAGCATTTT	CASRSGSNQPQHF
TRBV10-1	once	TRBJ2-7	.	TGCGCCAGCAGTTCAAGGACAGATATGGACGAGCAGTACTTC	CASSSRTDMDEQYF
TRBV14	.	TRBJ1-2	.	TGTGCCAGCAGCCAAGGGTTACAGCCCTATGGCTACACCTTC	CASSQGLQPYGYTF
TRBV5-1	once	TRBJ2-7	.	TGCGCCAGCAGCTTGGGAGGGAGCTCCTACGAGCAGTACTTC	CASSLGGSSYEQYF
TRBV7-9	.	TRBJ1-2	.	TGTGCCAGCAGAAGCGGGGTCGGCTACACCTTC	CASRSGVGYTF
TRBV6-5	.	TRBJ1-1	.	TGTGCCAGCAGTTACTCGTTGAGGACAGACGAAGCTTTCTTT	CASSYSLRTDEAFF
TRBV6-6	.	TRBJ1-3	.	TGTGCCAGCAGTTACGCAGGGGTTTCTGGAAACACCATATATTTT	CASSYAGVSGNTIYF
TRBV18	.	TRBJ1-2	.	TGTGCCAGCTCATTAGGCGGACGGGGAGGAAACTATGGCTACACCTTC	CASSLGGRGGNYGYTF
TRBV6-5	.	TRBJ1-2	.	TGTGCCAGCAGTTACGAGCCCGGGGGGTCTGGCTACACCTTC	CASSYEPGGSGYTF
TRBV15	.	TRBJ1-1	.	TGTGCCACCAGCAGAGGCCCAGGGGAGAGAGCTGAGGCTTTCTTT	CATSRGPGERAEAFF
TRBV27	.	TRBJ2-7	TRBD1	TGTGCCAGCAGCCCGATTAGACAGGGCAAAGACGAGCAGTACTTC	CASSPIRQGKDEQYF
TRBV4-3	.	TRBJ2-6	.	TGCGCCAGCAGCCAAGAACGGGGGCAGGGGGTATCCGGGGCCAACGTCCTGACTTTC	CASSQERGQGVSGANVLTF
TRBV6-6	.	TRBJ1-5	TRBD1	TGTGCCAGCAGTTCGACAGGGGGCCAACAGCCCCAGCATTTT	CASSSTGGQQPQHF
TRBV9	once	TRBJ2-2	.	TGTGCCAGCAACTACTATTCCGGGGAGCTGTTTTTT	CASNYYSGELFF
TRBV27	few	TRBJ1-4	.	TGTGCCAGCAGACATGCGGACAGTATTAATGAAAAACTGTTTTTT	CASRHADSINEKLFF